Listed below are T cell receptor beta chains from one sample, sequenced in a study of T-cell reconstitution after alpha-beta-depleted transplantation in children. TCRdb independently ran MiXCR on the PCR reads; one entry per CDR3 protein. The table shows 140,000 or so distinct CDR3 sequences, with around 10% occurring only once. The sequencing here drew on PBMCs, mostly from graft donor cells, taken 180 days after TCRalphabeta/CD19-depleted stem cell transplant. These receptors originate from a female patient aged 2-10 years who had a stem cell transplant for congenital amegakaryocytic thrombocytopenia, so the T cells may come from the graft donor. Each CDR3 is given with its conserved first and last residue.

V: TRBV28; J: TRBJ1-5; length: 14; CDR3: CASKTGTVNQPQHF
V: TRBV6-1; J: TRBJ2-3; length: 16; CDR3: CASSDSASGRTDTQYF
V: TRBV25-1; J: TRBJ1-5; length: 16; CDR3: CASTVQGAPSKQPQHF
V: TRBV28; J: TRBJ2-7; length: 14; CDR3: CASSFRDREIEQYF
V: TRBV20-1; J: TRBJ2-7; length: 14; CDR3: CSAAGQTGVYEQYF
V: TRBV3-1; J: TRBJ1-1; length: 12; CDR3: CASSQMGTEAFF
V: TRBV18; J: TRBJ2-2; length: 15; CDR3: CASSPTEQPTGELFF
V: TRBV5-5; J: TRBJ2-7; length: 14; CDR3: CASKPGLTLDEQYF
V: TRBV6-6; J: TRBJ1-3; length: 13; CDR3: CATVQGSGNTIYF
V: TRBV5-1; J: TRBJ2-7; length: 14; CDR3: CASSNLDRGPEQYF
V: TRBV12-3/TRBV12-4; J: TRBJ2-5; length: 11; CDR3: CASSLMETQYF
V: TRBV6-1; J: TRBJ2-1; length: 13; CDR3: CASSTGVAGEQFF
V: TRBV20-1; J: TRBJ2-3; length: 15; CDR3: CSARIGQGARDTQYF
V: TRBV3-1; J: TRBJ2-1; length: 16; CDR3: CASSQEFQGAYNEQFF
V: TRBV5-1; J: TRBJ2-5; length: 11; CDR3: CASSFAETQYF
V: TRBV20-1; J: TRBJ2-2; length: 16; CDR3: CSARDALAGNTGELFF
V: TRBV10-3; J: TRBJ2-1; length: 16; CDR3: CAISARLAGAYNEQFF
V: TRBV28; J: TRBJ1-6; length: 15; CDR3: CASSLSILFNSPLHF
V: TRBV5-8; J: TRBJ2-6; length: 15; CDR3: CASSLVGTGANVLTF
V: TRBV14; J: TRBJ2-2; length: 15; CDR3: CASSQERVGAGELFF
V: TRBV11-2; J: TRBJ1-6; length: 11; CDR3: CASSRFGALHF
V: TRBV29-1; J: TRBJ2-5; length: 12; CDR3: CSVVLDTGPQYF
V: TRBV7-9; J: TRBJ1-5; length: 14; CDR3: CASSPGTGSPPQHF
V: TRBV15; J: TRBJ2-3; length: 15; CDR3: CATSRSLAGRDTQYF
V: TRBV4-1; J: TRBJ1-4; length: 18; CDR3: CASSQAPHPGQVNEKLFF
V: TRBV10-3; J: TRBJ1-4; length: 15; CDR3: CAISEVGGKGEKLFF
V: TRBV5-1; J: TRBJ2-3; length: 16; CDR3: CASSSDSGRGTDTQYF
V: TRBV7-9; J: TRBJ2-2; length: 14; CDR3: CAGPDRVDTGELFF
V: TRBV7-3; J: TRBJ2-5; length: 15; CDR3: CASSFRASGVETQYF
V: TRBV5-1; J: TRBJ1-2; length: 15; CDR3: CASSRGDRGLEGYTF
V: TRBV30; J: TRBJ2-7; length: 12; CDR3: CAWSVSYYEQYF
V: TRBV5-5; J: TRBJ2-1; length: 15; CDR3: CASSLRQFGDNEQFF
V: TRBV28; J: TRBJ2-7; length: 15; CDR3: CASIAPGQGFSEQYF
V: TRBV12-3/TRBV12-4; J: TRBJ1-3; length: 15; CDR3: CASRGQGLSGNTIYF
V: TRBV19; J: TRBJ2-4; length: 14; CDR3: CASRPPSTGNIQYF
V: TRBV7-7; J: TRBJ2-1; length: 15; CDR3: CASSSSTSSYNEQFF
V: TRBV7-9; J: TRBJ2-2; length: 11; CDR3: CASSLPGELFF
V: TRBV7-2; J: TRBJ1-2; length: 12; CDR3: CASSPRQGGYTF
V: TRBV20-1; J: TRBJ1-6; length: 14; CDR3: CSARVGSYNSPLHF
V: TRBV7-6; J: TRBJ2-1; length: 14; CDR3: CASSKSSGSGEQFF
V: TRBV5-1; J: TRBJ1-1; length: 14; CDR3: CASSLEQGYTEAFF
V: TRBV12-3/TRBV12-4; J: TRBJ2-7; length: 16; CDR3: CASSDTGWHRLYEQYF
V: TRBV4-2; J: TRBJ1-1; length: 16; CDR3: CASSQDLGRVRTEAFF
V: TRBV12-3/TRBV12-4; J: TRBJ2-1; length: 14; CDR3: CASNIPGGWNEQFF
V: TRBV5-1; J: TRBJ2-1; length: 12; CDR3: CASSRDYNEQFF
V: TRBV5-1; J: TRBJ2-7; length: 15; CDR3: CASSQTSGRAHEQYF
V: TRBV20-1; J: TRBJ2-7; length: 15; CDR3: CSATDSASGLYEQYF
V: TRBV20-1; J: TRBJ1-4; length: 16; CDR3: CSAIRGRTGNNEKLFF
V: TRBV19; J: TRBJ1-5; length: 15; CDR3: CASKGHGVPRQPQHF
V: TRBV12-3/TRBV12-4; J: TRBJ2-1; length: 17; CDR3: CASSPLLREGPRGEQFF
V: TRBV20-1; J: TRBJ2-1; length: 12; CDR3: CSATRGYNEQFF
V: TRBV10-3; J: TRBJ2-1; length: 13; CDR3: CAIRSAGGNEQFF
V: TRBV19; J: TRBJ1-1; length: 13; CDR3: CASSAGTAAEAFF
V: TRBV20-1; J: TRBJ2-5; length: 14; CDR3: CSARDGGRGETQYF
V: TRBV20-1; J: TRBJ2-7; length: 14; CDR3: CSAREGQRIGKQYF